Included here is one T cell receptor beta chain sequence, with context. After removal of 3 bases from V and 4 bases from J, the junction contained 0 bases not matched to a gene. The CDR3 is made up of 15 amino acids. Libraries were prepared by immunoSEQ multiplex PCR; TCRdb keeps only in-frame clonotypes and omits some of them. The table shows about 150,000 clones, with about 88% occurring only once. Cohort 3 donors counted as recovered after two negative PCRs, clearance, or resolved symptoms. This record comes from a study of blood T cell repertoires in COVID-19. Study-level information: T cells, B-cell-depleted T cells, or PBMCs provided the cDNA or gDNA that served as material.

The sequencing input was PBMCs or T cells enriched from blood (not recorded which). The genes are TRBV5-3 and TRBJ2-3; the match to TRBD2 covers 15 bases. TRBV5-3 is given ORF status, its function remaining uncertain. This TCR was sampled from a man in his fifties or sixties who had recovered from COVID-19. The CDR3 loop is CARSWTSGGADTQYF. The CDR3 nucleotides read TGTGCCAGAAGCTGGACTAGCGGGGGGGCAGATACGCAGTATTTT.